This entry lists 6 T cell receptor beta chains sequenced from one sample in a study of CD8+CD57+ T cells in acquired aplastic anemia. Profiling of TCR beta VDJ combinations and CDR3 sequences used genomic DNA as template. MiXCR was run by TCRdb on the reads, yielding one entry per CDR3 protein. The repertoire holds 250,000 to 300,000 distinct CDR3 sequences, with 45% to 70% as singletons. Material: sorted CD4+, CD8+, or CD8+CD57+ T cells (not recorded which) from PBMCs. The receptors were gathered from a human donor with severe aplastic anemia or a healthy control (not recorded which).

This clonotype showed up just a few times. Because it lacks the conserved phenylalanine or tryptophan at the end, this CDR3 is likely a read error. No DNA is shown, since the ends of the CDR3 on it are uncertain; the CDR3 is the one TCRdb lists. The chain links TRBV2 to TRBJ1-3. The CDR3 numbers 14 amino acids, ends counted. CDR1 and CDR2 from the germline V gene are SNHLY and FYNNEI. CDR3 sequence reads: CATEAALSGNTICL.

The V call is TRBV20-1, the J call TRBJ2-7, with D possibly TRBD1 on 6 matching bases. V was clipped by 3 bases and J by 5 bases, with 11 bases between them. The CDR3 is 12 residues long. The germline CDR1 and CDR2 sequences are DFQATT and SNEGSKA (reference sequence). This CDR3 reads CSARIPGDEQYF. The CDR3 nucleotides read TGCAGTGCTAGGATCCCAGGGGACGAGCAGTACTTC.

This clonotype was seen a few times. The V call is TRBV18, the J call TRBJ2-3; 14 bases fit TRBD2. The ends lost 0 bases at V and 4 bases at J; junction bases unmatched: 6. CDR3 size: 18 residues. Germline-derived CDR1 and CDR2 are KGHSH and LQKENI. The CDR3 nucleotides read TGTGCCAGCTCACCACCCGGGACTAGCGGGGGTAGGGCAGATACGCAGTATTTT. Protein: CASSPPGTSGGRADTQYF. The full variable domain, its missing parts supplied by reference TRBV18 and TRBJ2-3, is NAGVMQNPRHLVRRRGQEARLRCSPMKGHSHVYWYRQLPEEGLKFMVYLQKENIIDESGMPKERFSAEFPKEGPSILRIQQVVRGDSAAYFCASSPPGTSGGRADTQYFGPGTRLTVL.

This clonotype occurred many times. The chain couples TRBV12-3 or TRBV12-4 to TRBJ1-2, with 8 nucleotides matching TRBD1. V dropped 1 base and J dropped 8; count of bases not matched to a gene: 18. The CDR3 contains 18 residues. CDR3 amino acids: CASSLGTGTPGMSRGYTF. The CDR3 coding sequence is TGTGCCAGCAGTTTAGGGACAGGGACACCGGGGATGAGTCGGGGCTACACCTTC.

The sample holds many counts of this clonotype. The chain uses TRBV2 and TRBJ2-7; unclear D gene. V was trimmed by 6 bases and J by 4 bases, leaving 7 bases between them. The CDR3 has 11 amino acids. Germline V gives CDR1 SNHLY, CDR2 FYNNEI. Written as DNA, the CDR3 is TGTGCCAGCAGATCAGATTACGAGCAGTACTTC. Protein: CASRSDYEQYF.

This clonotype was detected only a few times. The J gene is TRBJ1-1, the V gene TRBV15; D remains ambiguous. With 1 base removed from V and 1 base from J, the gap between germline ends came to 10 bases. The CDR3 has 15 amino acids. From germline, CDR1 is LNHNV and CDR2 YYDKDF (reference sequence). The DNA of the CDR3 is TGTGCCACCAGCAGAGTGGACCGCCCGAACACTGAAGCTTTCTTT. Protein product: CATSRVDRPNTEAFF.